Below, 16 T cell receptor beta chains from the same sample are listed, as sequenced in a study of tumor-infiltrating lymphocytes in localized non-small cell lung cancer. Clones were sequenced by immunoSEQ multiplex PCR, and TCRdb holds only the in-frame ones, with some missing. The table records around 16,000 clones, approximately 70% of them present only once. Sequenced input: lung tumor tissue. The source is a human donor with non-small cell lung cancer.

This clone showed up just a few times. The chain employs TRBV7-3 and TRBJ2-7; 7 bases are shared with TRBD1. Germline trimming cut 6 bases from V and 5 bases from J; bases unmatched to any gene: 7. This CDR3 spans 13 amino acids. The germline gives CDR1 SGHTA, CDR2 FQGTGA. The DNA of the CDR3 is TGTGCCAGCAGTTTTGACAGGGACGACGAGCAGTACTTC. The encoded protein is CASSFDRDDEQYF.

Here the CDR3 reads CASLGGGSYTF. The CDR3 bases are TGTGCCTCCCTGGGGGGTGGGAGCTACACCTTC. The chain links TRBV30 to TRBJ1-2; the D gene is possibly TRBD1 (5 bases). The V end was cut by 7 bases, the J end by 9 bases, with 15 bases between. The germline V gene has CDR1 GTSNPN and CDR2 SVGIG (reference sequence). The CDR3 covers 11 residues.

This chain uses TRBV7-4 with TRBJ1-1, with D perhaps matching TRBD1 (5 bases). Germline V gene data show CDR1 as SGHVT and CDR2 as SQSDAQ. The CDR3 has 14 residues. Trimming took off 10 bases at V and 0 bases at J, with 15 bases between the two ends. CDR3 sequence reads: CATGGGAVNTEAFF. In DNA, the CDR3 is TGTGCCACGGGGGGGGGAGCGGTGAACACTGAAGCTTTCTTT.

The chain combines TRBV5-1 with TRBJ1-2; D is ambiguous. This CDR3 spans 15 amino acids. CDR1 and CDR2 (germline): SGHRS, YFSETQ. The V end was cut by 0 bases, the J end by 4 bases, with 13 bases between. CDR3 bases: TGCGCCAGCAGCTTGGGCGGAACGCTTAGCTATGGCTACACCTTC. Its protein product is CASSLGGTLSYGYTF.

A few counts support this clone. J is TRBJ2-3 and V is TRBV10-1; 8 bases align to TRBD2. Germline loops: CDR1 WNHNN, CDR2 SYGVQD (reference sequence). CDR3 length equals 14 residues. V was clipped by 9 bases and J by 0 bases; unmatched bases: 5. This CDR3 reads CASSSGSSTDTQYF. The CDR3 nucleotides are TGCGCCAGTTCTAGCGGGTCCAGCACAGATACGCAGTATTTT.

The rearrangement uses TRBV12-5 and TRBJ1-1, with 8 bases aligning to TRBD1. After removal of 1 base from V and 4 bases from J, the junction contained 2 bases not matched to a gene. This CDR3 has 14 amino acids. Germline V gives CDR1 LGHNT, CDR2 FRNRAP. Written as DNA, the CDR3 is TGTGCTAGTGGTTTGGGAACAGGGGGCACTGAAGCTTTCTTT. This gives the protein CASGLGTGGTEAFF.

The chain has TRBV7-9 and TRBJ2-2; D gene ambiguous. Germline lookup yields CDR1 SEHNR and CDR2 FQNEAQ (reference sequence). Deletions cut 5 bases from V and 1 base from J, with 8 bases between. The CDR3 runs to 14 residues. The CDR3 loop reads CASSPWGNTGELFF. CDR3 nucleotides: TGTGCCAGCAGCCCCTGGGGGAACACCGGGGAGCTGTTTTTT.

The rearrangement links TRBV5-5 to TRBJ1-3, with D maybe TRBD1 (6 bases). Looked up from germline, CDR1 is SGHKS and CDR2 is YYEKEE (reference sequence). The CDR3 consists of 15 residues. Trimming took off 4 bases at V and 3 bases at J, with 14 bases between the two ends. The CDR3 bases are TGTGCCAGCAGCGGCCTGACAGGCTATGGAAACACCATATATTTT. It is translated as CASSGLTGYGNTIYF.

The sample holds a few counts of this clone. This chain uses TRBV5-1 with TRBJ2-2, with D possibly matching TRBD2 (6 bases). CDR3 length: 16 amino acids. Germline values: CDR1 SGHRS, CDR2 YFSETQ. V was cut by 4 bases and J by 4 bases, with 17 bases left in between. CDR3 nucleotides: TGCGCCAGCAGCCCGGGAGCCACATCTGGCACCGGGGAGCTGTTTTTT. It yields the protein CASSPGATSGTGELFF.

In its sample, this clone was seen a few times. V is TRBV15 and J is TRBJ1-1; D not resolved. Germline V CDR1 and CDR2: LNHNV, YYDKDF (reference sequence). CDR3 length: 15 amino acids. V lost 3 bases, J lost 1 base, and 12 bases lay in between. Here the CDR3 reads CATSSDFEANTEAFF. CDR3 sequence (DNA): TGTGCCACCAGCAGTGACTTCGAGGCGAACACTGAAGCTTTCTTT.

The chain employs TRBV6-5 and TRBJ2-5, with TRBD2 identical over 9 bases. The CDR3 has 16 residues. The J segment lost 1 base and the V segment lost 2 bases, leaving 5 bases of the junction unmatched. CDR1 is MNHEY and CDR2 is SVGAGI in the germline V gene. The CDR3 loop reads CASSYSLAGFQETQYF. The CDR3 coding sequence is TGTGCCAGCAGTTACAGTCTAGCGGGGTTCCAAGAGACCCAGTACTTC.

The V gene is TRBV4-2, the J gene TRBJ2-1; tentatively, D is TRBD1 or TRBD2 (5 bases each). Trimming cost V 4 bases and J 4 bases, with 17 bases left between them. Germline assignment: CDR1 LGHNA and CDR2 YNFKEQ. CDR3 size: 16 residues. The CDR3 reads CASSLQPGTSYNEQFF. The CDR3 coding sequence is TGTGCCAGCAGCCTACAGCCAGGGACCTCGTACAATGAGCAGTTCTTC.

V gene TRBV30 combines with J gene TRBJ2-1, with 8 nucleotides matching TRBD1. Germline V lookup: CDR1 GTSNPN, CDR2 SVGIG (reference sequence). The V segment lost 2 bases and the J segment 7 bases; nucleotides outside the gene matches: 7. The length of the CDR3 is 14 residues. The CDR3 DNA reads TGTGCCTGGAGTACTAAACAGGGGGTTAATGAGCAGTTCTTC. Translation: CAWSTKQGVNEQFF.

The CDR3 coding sequence is TGCGCCAGCAGCTCGAGCAGATCCTACAATGAGCAGTTCTTC. Translated: CASSSSRSYNEQFF. V is TRBV5-1 and J is TRBJ2-1; D is uncertain. Trimming stripped 3 bases from V and 1 base from J, with 8 bases between. Germline V CDR1 and CDR2: SGHRS, YFSETQ. The CDR3 extends over 14 amino acids.

The J gene is TRBJ1-1, the V gene TRBV11-1, with D unresolved. The V gene lost 3 bases and the J gene lost 0 bases, with 8 bases spanning the gap. The CDR3 sequence is 14 residues long. CDR1 and CDR2 from the germline V gene are SGHAT and FQDESV (reference sequence). The CDR3 loop is CASSLNTLNTEAFF. DNA for the CDR3: TGTGCCAGCAGCTTGAACACACTGAACACTGAAGCTTTCTTT.

The gene calls are TRBV5-1 and TRBJ1-6; possible D gene TRBD1, 5 bases. The CDR3 runs to 14 residues. The germline CDR1 and CDR2 sequences are SGHRS and YFSETQ. V lost 3 bases, J lost 10 bases, and 14 bases lay in between. The CDR3 sequence is CASSWGLGDSPLHF. CDR3 DNA: TGCGCCAGCAGCTGGGGACTAGGGGACTCACCCCTCCACTTT. The whole variable domain, remainder taken from reference TRBV5-1 and TRBJ1-6, is KAGVTQTPRYLIKTRGQQVTLSCSPISGHRSVSWYQQTPGQGLQFLFEYFSETQRNKGNFPGRFSGRQFSNSRSEMNVSTLELGDSALYLCASSWGLGDSPLHFGNGTRLTVT.